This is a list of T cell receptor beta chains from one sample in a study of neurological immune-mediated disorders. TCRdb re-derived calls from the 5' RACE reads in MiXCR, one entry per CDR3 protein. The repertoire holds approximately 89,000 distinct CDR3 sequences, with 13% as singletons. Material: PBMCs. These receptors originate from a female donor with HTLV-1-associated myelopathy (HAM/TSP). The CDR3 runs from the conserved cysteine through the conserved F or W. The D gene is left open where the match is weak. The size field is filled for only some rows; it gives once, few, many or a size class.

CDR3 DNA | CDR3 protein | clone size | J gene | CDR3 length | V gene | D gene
TGCAGCGCCGGGCCTATCCGTAAGCTGGGAAACACAGATACGCAGTATTTT | CSAGPIRKLGNTDTQYF | many | TRBJ2-3 | 17 | TRBV29-1 | -
TGTGCCAGCAGTTTGGGGGGGGGCCGGGAGCTGTTTTTT | CASSLGGGRELFF | - | TRBJ2-2 | 13 | TRBV12-3/TRBV12-4 | -
TGTGCCAGCAGCGTAGGGGCCGGGCTGGAGACCCAGTACTTC | CASSVGAGLETQYF | many | TRBJ2-5 | 14 | TRBV9 | -
TGTGCCAGCAGCCAAGGAAACCGGGGAGATACGCAGTATTTT | CASSQGNRGDTQYF | many | TRBJ2-3 | 14 | TRBV3-1 | -
TGCAGTGCCCCTGGGACTAGCGGGGTGACCCAGTACTTC | CSAPGTSGVTQYF | many | TRBJ2-5 | 13 | TRBV20-1 | TRBD2
TGTGCCAGCAGCCTACACAGGGGGATAAGGAACACTGAAGCTTTCTTT | CASSLHRGIRNTEAFF | many | TRBJ1-1 | 16 | TRBV7-2 | TRBD1
TGCGCCAGCAGCCAAGATTGGGGGGCGTATGAGCAGTTCTTC | CASSQDWGAYEQFF | many | TRBJ2-1 | 14 | TRBV4-1 | -
TGTGCCAGCAGCCCAGGGGGCCCCGAGCAGTACTTC | CASSPGGPEQYF | many | TRBJ2-7 | 12 | TRBV7-8 | TRBD1
TGTGCCAGCAGCGGAGTTGAATACGAGCAGTACTTC | CASSGVEYEQYF | many | TRBJ2-7 | 12 | TRBV9 | -
TGCAGTGCTAGAGGGGTGACAGGGGGCAATGAGCAGTTCTTC | CSARGVTGGNEQFF | many | TRBJ2-1 | 14 | TRBV20-1 | TRBD1
TGTGCCACCAGCAGAGATAGGCTTTCTGGGGCCAACGTCCTGACTTTC | CATSRDRLSGANVLTF | few | TRBJ2-6 | 16 | TRBV15 | -
TGCAGTGCTATAACAGGGGGCAACTCTGGAAACACCATATATTTT | CSAITGGNSGNTIYF | many | TRBJ1-3 | 15 | TRBV20-1 | TRBD1
TGTGCCAGCAGCCACAGCACAGATACGCAGTATTTT | CASSHSTDTQYF | many | TRBJ2-3 | 12 | TRBV28 | -
TGCAGTGCTAGAGGAGACAGGCCGAACACTGAAGCTTTCTTT | CSARGDRPNTEAFF | many | TRBJ1-1 | 14 | TRBV20-1 | -
TGTGCCAGCAGTCGACAGAACACCGGGGAGCTGTTTTTT | CASSRQNTGELFF | many | TRBJ2-2 | 13 | TRBV7-9 | -
TGTGCCAGCAGTGTATCAGGGGCCAGAGGTAATGAAAAACTGTTTTTT | CASSVSGARGNEKLFF | many | TRBJ1-4 | 16 | TRBV25-1 | -
TGCGCCAGCAGCTTGACGGGGGGCCCAGATACGCAGTATTTT | CASSLTGGPDTQYF | many | TRBJ2-3 | 14 | TRBV5-1 | -
TGTGCCAGCAGTTCCGGCGGAGGAACTAATGAAAAACTGTTTTTT | CASSSGGGTNEKLFF | many | TRBJ1-4 | 15 | TRBV2 | -
TGCAGTGCTGGGATTTTTAGGGGGCAGTCAGAGACCCAGTACTTC | CSAGIFRGQSETQYF | few | TRBJ2-5 | 15 | TRBV20-1 | TRBD1